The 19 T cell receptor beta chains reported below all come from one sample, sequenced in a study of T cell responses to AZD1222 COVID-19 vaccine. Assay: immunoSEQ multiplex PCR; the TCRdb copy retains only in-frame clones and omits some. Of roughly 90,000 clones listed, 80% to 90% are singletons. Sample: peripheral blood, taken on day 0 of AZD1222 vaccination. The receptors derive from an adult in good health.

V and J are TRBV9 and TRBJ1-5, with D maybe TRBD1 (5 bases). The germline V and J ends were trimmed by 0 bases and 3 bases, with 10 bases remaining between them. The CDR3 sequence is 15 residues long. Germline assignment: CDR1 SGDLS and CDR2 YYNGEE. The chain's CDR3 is CASSVGDGPNQPQHF. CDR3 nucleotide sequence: TGTGCCAGCAGCGTAGGGGACGGACCCAATCAGCCCCAGCATTTT.

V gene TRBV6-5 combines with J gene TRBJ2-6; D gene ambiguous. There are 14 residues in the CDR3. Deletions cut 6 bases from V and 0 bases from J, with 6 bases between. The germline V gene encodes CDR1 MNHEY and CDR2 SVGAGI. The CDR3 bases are TGTGCCAGCAGGAGAAACTCTGGGGCCAACGTCCTGACTTTC. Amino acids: CASRRNSGANVLTF.

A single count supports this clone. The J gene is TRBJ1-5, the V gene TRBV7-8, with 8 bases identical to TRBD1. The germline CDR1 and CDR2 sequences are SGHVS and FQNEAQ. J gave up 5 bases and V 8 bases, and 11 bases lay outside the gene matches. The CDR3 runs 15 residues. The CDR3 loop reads CASGDQGARDQPQHF. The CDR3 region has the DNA TGTGCCAGCGGAGATCAGGGGGCCCGCGATCAGCCCCAGCATTTT. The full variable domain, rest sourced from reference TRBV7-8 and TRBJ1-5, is GAGVSQSPRYKVAKRGQDVALRCDPISGHVSLFWYQQALGQGPEFLTYFQNEAQLDKSGLPSDRFFAERPEGSVSTLKIQRTQQEDSAVYLCASGDQGARDQPQHFGDGTRLSIL.

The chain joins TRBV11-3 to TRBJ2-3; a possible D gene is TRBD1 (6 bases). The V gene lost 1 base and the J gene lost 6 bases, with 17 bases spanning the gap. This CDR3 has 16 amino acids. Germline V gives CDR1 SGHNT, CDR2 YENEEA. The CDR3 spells CASSLGTGSGFDTQYF. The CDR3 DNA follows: TGTGCCAGCAGCTTAGGTACAGGGAGTGGATTTGATACGCAGTATTTT.

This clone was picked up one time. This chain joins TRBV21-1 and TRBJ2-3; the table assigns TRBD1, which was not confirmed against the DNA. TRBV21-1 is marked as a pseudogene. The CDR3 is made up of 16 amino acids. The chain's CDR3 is CASSSPGQGRTDTQYF. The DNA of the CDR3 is TGTGCCAGCAGCTCTCCGGGACAGGGCCGCACAGATACGCAGTATTTT.

In DNA, the CDR3 is TGTGCCAGCAGCCAGCTCGGCATGAACACTGAAGCTTTCTTT. Protein sequence: CASSQLGMNTEAFF. The chain links TRBV14 to TRBJ1-1; no clear D gene. This CDR3 comprises 14 residues. The V and J ends lost 3 bases and 0 bases respectively, with 8 bases between them. Germline V gene data show CDR1 as SGHDN and CDR2 as FVKESK. The variable domain in full, completed from reference TRBV14 and TRBJ1-1, reads EAGVTQFPSHSVIEKGQTVTLRCDPISGHDNLYWYRRVMGKEIKFLLHFVKESKQDESGMPNNRFLAERTGGTYSTLKVQPAELEDSGVYFCASSQLGMNTEAFFGQGTRLTVV.

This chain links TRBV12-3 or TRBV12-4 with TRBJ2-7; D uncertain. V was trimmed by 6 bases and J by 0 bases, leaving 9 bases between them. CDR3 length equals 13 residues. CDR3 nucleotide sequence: TGTGCCAGCAGCCCCGCCGGCTCCTACGAGCAGTACTTC. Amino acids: CASSPAGSYEQYF.

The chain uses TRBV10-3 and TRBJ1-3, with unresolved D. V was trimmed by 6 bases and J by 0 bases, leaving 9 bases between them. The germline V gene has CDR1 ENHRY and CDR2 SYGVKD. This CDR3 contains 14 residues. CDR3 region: CAIRAVPSGNTIYF. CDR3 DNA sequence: TGTGCCATCAGGGCCGTCCCCTCTGGAAACACCATATATTTT.

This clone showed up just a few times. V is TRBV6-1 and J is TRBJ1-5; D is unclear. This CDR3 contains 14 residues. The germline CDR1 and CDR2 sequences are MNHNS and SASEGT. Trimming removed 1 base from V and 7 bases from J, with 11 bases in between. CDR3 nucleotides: TGTGCCAGCAGTGAAGGACACCTAGGCCAGCCCCAGCATTTT. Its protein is CASSEGHLGQPQHF.

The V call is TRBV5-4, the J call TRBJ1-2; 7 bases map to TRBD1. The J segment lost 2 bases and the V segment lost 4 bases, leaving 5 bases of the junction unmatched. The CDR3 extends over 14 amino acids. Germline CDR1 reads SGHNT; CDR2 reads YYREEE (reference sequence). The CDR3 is CASSRQQGNYGYTF. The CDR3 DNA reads TGTGCCAGCAGCCGCCAACAGGGGAACTATGGCTACACCTTC.

CDR3 coding DNA: TGTGCCAGCACGGACTTGAACACTGAAGCTTTCTTT. Residues: CASTDLNTEAFF. The chain carries TRBV5-6 and TRBJ1-1; D remains unclear. V lost 6 bases, J lost 0 bases, and 6 bases lay in between. This CDR3 contains 12 residues. In germline, CDR1 is SGHDT, CDR2 YYEEEE.

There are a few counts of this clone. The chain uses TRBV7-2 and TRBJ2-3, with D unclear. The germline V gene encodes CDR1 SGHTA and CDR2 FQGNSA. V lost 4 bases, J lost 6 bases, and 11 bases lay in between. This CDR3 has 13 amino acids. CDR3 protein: CASSYRAADTQYF. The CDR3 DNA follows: TGTGCCAGCAGCTATCGGGCCGCGGATACGCAGTATTTT.

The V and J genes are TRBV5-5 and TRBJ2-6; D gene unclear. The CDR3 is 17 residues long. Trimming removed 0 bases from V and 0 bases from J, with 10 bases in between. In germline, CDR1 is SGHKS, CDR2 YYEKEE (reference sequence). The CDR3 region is CASSLVAGNSGANVLTF. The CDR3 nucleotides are TGTGCCAGCAGCTTGGTGGCAGGTAACTCTGGGGCCAACGTCCTGACTTTC.

This chain's CDR3 is CASSQAGQGAVDYGYTF. The CDR3, as DNA: TGTGCCAGCAGCCAGGCCGGACAGGGGGCTGTGGACTATGGCTACACCTTC. This chain links TRBV3-1 (or the pseudogene TRBV3-2) with TRBJ1-2; the match to TRBD1 covers 11 bases. This CDR3 has 17 residues. CDR1 is LGHDT and CDR2 is YNNKEL in the germline V gene (reference sequence). The V segment lost 3 bases and the J segment 3 bases; nucleotides outside the gene matches: 9.

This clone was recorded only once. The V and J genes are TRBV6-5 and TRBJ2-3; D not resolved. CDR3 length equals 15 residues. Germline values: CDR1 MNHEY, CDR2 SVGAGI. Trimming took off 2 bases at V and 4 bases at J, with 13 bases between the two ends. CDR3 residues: CASSYGFVGADTQYF. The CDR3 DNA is TGTGCCAGCAGTTACGGGTTTGTTGGCGCAGATACGCAGTATTTT.

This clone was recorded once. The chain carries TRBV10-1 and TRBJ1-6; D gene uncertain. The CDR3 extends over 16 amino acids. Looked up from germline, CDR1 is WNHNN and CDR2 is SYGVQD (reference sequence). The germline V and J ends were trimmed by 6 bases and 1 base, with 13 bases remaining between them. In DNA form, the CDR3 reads TGCGCCAGCAGACCGGGCCCCGAGTCCTATAATTCACCCCTCCACTTT. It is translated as CASRPGPESYNSPLHF.

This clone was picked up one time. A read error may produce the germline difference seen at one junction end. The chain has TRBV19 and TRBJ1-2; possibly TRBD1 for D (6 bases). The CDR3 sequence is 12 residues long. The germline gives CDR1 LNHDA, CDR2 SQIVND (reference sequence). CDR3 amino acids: CASGTGNYGYTF. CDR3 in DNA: TGTGCCAGTGGAACAGGGAACTATGGTTACACCTTC.

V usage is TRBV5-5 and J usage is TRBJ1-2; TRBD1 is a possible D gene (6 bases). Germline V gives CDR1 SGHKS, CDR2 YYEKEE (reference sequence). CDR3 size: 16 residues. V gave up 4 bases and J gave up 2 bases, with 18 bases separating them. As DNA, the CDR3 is TGTGCCAGCAGCCCATCGGGGGCGCGAGGGAACTATGGCTACACCTTC. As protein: CASSPSGARGNYGYTF.

The CDR3, as DNA: TGTGCCAGCAGCTTCCAGGGTTCCCAAGAGACCCAGTACTTC. Translation: CASSFQGSQETQYF. This chain joins TRBV5-5 and TRBJ2-5, with D possibly matching TRBD1 (5 bases). Germline-derived CDR1 and CDR2 are SGHKS and YYEKEE (reference sequence). The CDR3 loop spans 14 amino acids. V was pared by 2 bases and J by 1 base, with 9 bases between.